The 11 T cell receptor beta chains reported below all come from one sample, sequenced in a study of radiotherapy plus CTLA-4 blockade in lung cancer. Produced via immunoSEQ multiplex PCR; TCRdb's table is partial and in-frame only. This sample has roughly 130,000 clones; 75% to 90% occur once, and the top ten carry 6.9%. The source material was peripheral blood, sampled from a patient treated with radiotherapy plus ipilimumab. The receptors derive from a human donor with non-small cell lung cancer that progressed on radiotherapy plus ipilimumab.

The chain links TRBV6-1 to TRBJ2-7; unclear D gene. CDR3 size: 12 residues. CDR1 is MNHNS and CDR2 is SASEGT in the germline V gene. The V end was cut by 6 bases, the J end by 2 bases, with 8 bases between. The chain's CDR3 is CASRAVTYEQYF. CDR3 in DNA: TGTGCCAGCAGGGCGGTAACCTACGAGCAGTACTTC.

The chain employs TRBV19 and TRBJ2-6; D remains unclear. The CDR3 is 15 residues long. V was trimmed by 3 bases and J by 0 bases, leaving 6 bases between them. Germline V CDR1 and CDR2: LNHDA, SQIVND (reference sequence). DNA of the CDR3: TGTGCCAGTAGTATGTATCTCTCTGGGGCCAACGTCCTGACTTTC. As protein: CASSMYLSGANVLTF.

The rearrangement joins TRBV19 to TRBJ2-7; 10 nucleotides match TRBD2. Germline V lookup: CDR1 LNHDA, CDR2 SQIVND (reference sequence). This CDR3 region has 14 residues. Trimming removed 3 bases from V and 2 bases from J; junction bases left unmatched: 1. This CDR3 is CASSILAGAYEQYF. As DNA, the CDR3 is TGTGCCAGTAGTATCCTAGCGGGGGCCTACGAGCAGTACTTC.

This chain uses TRBV6-1 with TRBJ2-3; a weak D match, TRBD1 (6 bases). CDR1 is MNHNS, CDR2 SASEGT, per germline. The V end lost 4 bases, the J end lost 6 bases, and 32 bases lay between the germline ends. The CDR3 contains 20 residues. The CDR3, as DNA: TGTGCCAGCAGTGTACAGGGTCAAGTAGGGGCCAGACGGCACTTGGATACGCAGTATTTT. Its translation: CASSVQGQVGARRHLDTQYF.

The chain recombines TRBV19 with TRBJ2-7, with D possibly being TRBD2 (5 bases). The germline V and J ends were trimmed by 6 bases and 0 bases, with 15 bases remaining between them. Germline V lookup: CDR1 LNHDA, CDR2 SQIVND (reference sequence). CDR3 length: 15 amino acids. CDR3: CASSRGLSVSYEQYF. The CDR3 DNA is TGTGCCAGTAGCCGAGGGCTTTCTGTCTCCTACGAGCAGTACTTC.

This sequence joins TRBV6-1 and TRBJ2-1; D is unresolved. The CDR3 runs 16 residues. CDR1 is MNHNS, CDR2 SASEGT, per germline. Between the trimmed V and J ends, which lost 3 bases and 2 bases, there was a span of 14 bases. CDR3 sequence reads: CASSDFAAPPYNEQFF. The CDR3, as DNA: TGTGCCAGCAGTGATTTCGCCGCGCCACCCTACAATGAGCAGTTCTTC.

The chain employs TRBV30 and TRBJ1-2; TRBD1 matches 7 bases. From germline, CDR1 is GTSNPN and CDR2 SVGIG (reference sequence). The CDR3 covers 13 residues. V was clipped by 8 bases and J by 3 bases; unmatched bases: 9. This chain's CDR3 is CARGTADYYGYTF. The DNA for the CDR3 is TGTGCCCGCGGGACAGCAGATTACTATGGCTACACCTTC.

The chain recombines TRBV5-1 with TRBJ2-3; D is perhaps TRBD1 (5 bases). The ends were cut back, 0 bases at V and 5 bases at J, with 10 bases in the middle. Germline lookup yields CDR1 SGHRS and CDR2 YFSETQ. The CDR3 loop spans 14 amino acids. CDR3 sequence (DNA): TGCGCCAGCAGCTTGGCTATGGGGCGAGATACGCAGTATTTT. This gives the protein CASSLAMGRDTQYF.

The rearrangement uses TRBV6-1 and TRBJ1-1; 12 bases are a match to TRBD1. CDR1 is MNHNS and CDR2 is SASEGT in the germline V gene. The CDR3 runs to 15 residues. The V and J ends lost 3 bases and 5 bases, in that order; junction bases with no gene match: 4. The CDR3 DNA reads TGTGCCAGCAGTGATTTGGGACAGGGGGCTACTGAAGCTTTCTTT. This codes for CASSDLGQGATEAFF.

The chain combines TRBV4-1 with TRBJ1-2; 9 bases match TRBD1. The CDR3 totals 15 residues. Germline V gene sequence: CDR1 MGHRA, CDR2 YSYEKL. V shed 4 bases, J shed 4 bases, and the junction held 7 bases outside the gene matches. CDR3 in DNA: TGCGCCAGCAGCCTTCGGACAGGGGATAGCTATGGCTACACCTTC. Amino acids: CASSLRTGDSYGYTF.

V and J are TRBV18 and TRBJ2-1; a possible D gene is TRBD2 (6 bases). Germline assignment: CDR1 KGHSH and CDR2 LQKENI. V gave up 3 bases and J gave up 12 bases, with 27 bases separating them. The length of the CDR3 is 17 residues. For the CDR3, the DNA is TGTGCCAGCTCACCTACGGGGTCCCTGGAGGGAGAAACGGGGCAGTTCTTC. The encoded protein is CASSPTGSLEGETGQFF.